The rows below give T cell receptor beta chains drawn from one sample of a study of blood T cell repertoires in COVID-19. Assay used: immunoSEQ multiplex PCR; TCRdb lists only in-frame clones, some missing. This table holds some 190,000 clones, roughly 86% found once. Input material: PBMCs or T cells enriched from blood (not recorded which). Receptor source: a woman between 35 and 50 years old in a cohort exposed to, infected with or recovered from COVID-19 (not recorded which). Each CDR3 is given with its conserved first and last residue. D genes are given only for firm matches.

D gene,V gene,CDR3 protein
NA,TRBV7-2,CASSLGRPGELFF
NA,TRBV6-1,CASSEFSNILAFF
TRBD2,TRBV11-2,CASSQGTSSLTDTQYF
NA,TRBV9,CASSPRGHSGNTIYF
NA,TRBV11-3,CASSLEAMVDTQYF
NA,TRBV3-1/TRBV3-2,CASSHSEGRGLAFF
NA,TRBV18,CASSTGNTEAFF
TRBD1,TRBV7-9,CASSSTQGAGNTIYF
TRBD1,TRBV9,CASSARQGEDVGTQYF
TRBD1,TRBV7-9,CASSHRQGRDEKLFF
NA,TRBV30,CAWRGPADTQYF
TRBD2,TRBV5-5,CASSPLAGGVETQYF
TRBD1,TRBV6-4,CASREGPVGQVTF
TRBD1,TRBV7-9,CASSLALRGQVDTQYF
TRBD1,TRBV9,CASSVSGGGQPQHF
TRBD2,TRBV11-2,CASSLGAGEAQTQYF
NA,TRBV28,CASSSQGYGYTF
NA,TRBV7-9,CASSREYNEQFF
TRBD1,TRBV28,CASSSQGGDIQYF
TRBD1,TRBV5-5,CASSPPTGGLAKNIQYF
NA,TRBV7-9,CASSPSWQMNTEAFF
TRBD1,TRBV19,CASTQAPGQVSYGYTF